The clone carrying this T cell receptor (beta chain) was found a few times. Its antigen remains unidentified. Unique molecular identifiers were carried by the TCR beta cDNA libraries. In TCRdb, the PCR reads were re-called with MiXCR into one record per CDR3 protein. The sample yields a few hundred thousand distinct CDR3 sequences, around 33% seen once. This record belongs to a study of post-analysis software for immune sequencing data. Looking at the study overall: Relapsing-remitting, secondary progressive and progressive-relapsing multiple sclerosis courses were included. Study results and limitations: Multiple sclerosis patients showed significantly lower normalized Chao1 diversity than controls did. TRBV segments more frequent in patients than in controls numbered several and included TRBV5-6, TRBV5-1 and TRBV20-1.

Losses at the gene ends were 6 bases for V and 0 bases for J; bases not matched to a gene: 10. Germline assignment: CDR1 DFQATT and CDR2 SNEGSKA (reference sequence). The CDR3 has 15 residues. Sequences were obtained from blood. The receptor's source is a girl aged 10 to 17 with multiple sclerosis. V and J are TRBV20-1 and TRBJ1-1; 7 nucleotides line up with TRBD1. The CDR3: CSAGTVVSLNTEAFF. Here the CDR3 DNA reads TGCAGTGCAGGGACAGTCGTTAGCTTGAACACTGAAGCTTTCTTT.